This T cell receptor beta chain was found in a study of blood T cells in healthy people across ages (dated by TCRdb to between 2015 and 2016). Regarding the research as a whole: In model experiments, roughly one uniquely barcoded TCR beta cDNA molecule per two T cells was captured by template switching. Using deep sequencing normalized with unique cDNA molecular identifiers, the study measured how TCR beta repertoire diversity changes with age. The donors were split into four age groups: young (average about 15 years), middle-aged (more than 35), aged (more than 60) and long-lived (under 85). The study analyzed two additional independent replicas of 1 million unique cDNA reads from the same blood draw for two donors, one aged 18 to 30 and one aged 80 or older. On the study overall, not on this receptor specifically: Estimates of total diversity from one million sequenced T cells were regarded as lower bounds and underestimates. Observed TCR beta diversity per million T cells fell roughly linearly with age, and a significant reduction was already apparent by age around 40. A strong correlation was found between observed TCR beta diversity and the percentage of naive T cells measured by flow cytometry. Because the CMV infection status of the donors was unknown, age-related changes in expanded clonotypes may potentially have been confounded. Compared with the aged group, the long-lived group had more naive CD4+ T cells, fewer expanded clones and increased TCR diversity, suggesting age selection. Bulk unsorted PBMC profiling prevented conclusive comparison of naive and antigen-experienced compartments.

V is reduced by 3 bases and J by 6 bases, leaving a spacing of 14 bases between them. The CDR3 goes from the cysteine to the phenylalanine over 14 residues. The DNA shown is the 42-base CDR3, in frame from base 1. The germline V gene encodes CDR1 SNHLY and CDR2 FYNNEI. Systemically healthy Caucasian individuals from Russia, approximately 39 in total and aged roughly 6 to 100 years, were included as donors. Roughly 10 milliliters of peripheral blood were collected from each donor into EDTA-treated Vacutainer tubes. PBMCs were isolated by Ficoll-Paque density-gradient centrifugation, with at least 7 million obtained per sample. Total RNA, at least 6 micrograms per sample, was extracted from PBMCs with Trizol reagent. Naive CD45RAhigh/CD27high T cell percentages were measured by flow cytometry on a PBMC aliquot from every donor. Library construction relied on 5' RACE. Data came from an Illumina HiSeq 2500. A second roughly 6 to 11 cycle PCR used a sample-barcoded 5' primer and a J-beta primer mix. A unique molecular identifier was introduced onto each TCR beta cDNA molecule by a template-switch 5' adaptor carrying 12 random nucleotides. At least 2.5 million CDR3-containing paired-end reads were obtained from each sample. First-strand cDNA was synthesized from all RNA with the Mint cDNA synthesis kit, primed by a TRBC-specific oligonucleotide. After uracil-DNA glycosylase treatment, a first 18-cycle PCR used universal primers M1SS and BC2_uni_R on all cDNA. The paper's data handling went like this. Each sample was normalized by randomly selecting 1 million high-quality reads, each carrying a distinct molecular identifier. Instead of being binned into consensus sequences, reads that shared molecular identifiers were thrown out. MiTCR, with a Q25 quality threshold and the strictest error-elimination algorithm, was used for CDR3 identification, clonotype clustering and error correction. A nonparametric unseen species model using Euler transformation provided a lower-bound estimate of total TCR beta diversity. TCRdb applied fastp at Q25 and MiXCR to the public reads, then kept only in-frame beta chains. For every CDR3 protein sequence, its rows merge into one entry that carries the most common genes and DNA. These V and J calls rely on TCRdb rather than the paper's analysis. Across this sample there are roughly 560,000 distinct CDR3 sequences, with under 30% seen only once. Roughly 9% of the sample rests with the top ten.

This clonotype has just a few counts. Its antigen is unknown. Base qualities are not at hand, and no much larger clone is one base apart. These records were also assigned to another study, of T cells of mothers and their children. The second investigation adds: Donors were nine systemically healthy Caucasian individuals: three mothers and their six children. cDNA synthesis consumed the entire amount of extracted RNA, loaded at around 1.5 ug RNA in each 15 ul reaction. In the second PCR, the M1S primer added sample barcodes and 2-4 random nucleotides. More than 8 million TCR beta CDR3 reads were obtained from each mother, and some 3 million reads were obtained from each child. Thymic selection shapes the output of TCR recombination in a similar way in related and unrelated pairs, and inherited differences have a minor effect. Related mother-child pairs always showed normalized repertoire overlap that was slightly higher than in unrelated mother-child pairs, though the difference was never significant. With a sensitivity of approximately 93 clones per million clonotypes, no persistent microchimeric T cell clones were detected. Deep NGS was used in the study to compare the TCR beta repertoires of mothers and children and to look for features that separate related mother-child pairs from unrelated individuals. On average, the children were roughly 10 +/- 4 years old, while the mothers were around 42 +/- 4 years old. After adapter ligation with NEBNext reagents, the libraries were sequenced on Illumina HiSeq 2000 with 100+100 nt paired-end reads. To prevent cross-contamination, the mother and child libraries were prepared a month apart and were sequenced in separate runs. Between about 500,000 and 2,300,000 distinct TCR beta clonotypes were identified per donor. Naive TCR beta clonotypes were estimated from low-frequency clonotypes matched to each donor's FACS-determined naive share, without sorting.

The receptor comes from a boy aged 5-17 years in good health. The sequencing input was blood. The sequence joins TRBV2 to TRBJ2-5; TRBD1 is perhaps the D gene, given 5 matching bases. The base sequence is TGTGCCAGCAGTGACGAAAGCCTGGGGCAGACCCAGTACTTC. Translated, this is CASSDESLGQTQYF.